This paragraph covers one T cell receptor beta chain sequence. Its specificity is unknown. This specimen comes from a study of cytomegalovirus exposure and HLA in healthy donors. Study findings and constraints: Most TCR sequences were uncommon, yet certain public TCRs appeared in many donors. The study recorded 150 to 200 TCR beta chains that were cytomegalovirus-associated. Three CMV-associated chains were confirmed in vitro to be specific for CMV antigens.

Repertoires were generated with immunoSEQ multiplex PCR, while TCRdb's copy carries only in-frame clones and drops some. The sample has 40,000 to 55,000 clones, approximately 88% seen once. What was sequenced was PBMCs. This TCR was sampled from a woman in her 30s in good health and CMV-seronegative.

CDR3 protein: CASSSRTGSHEQYF. The DNA of the CDR3 is TGTGCCAGCAGTTCTCGGACAGGGAGTCACGAGCAGTACTTC. The chain uses TRBV28 and TRBJ2-7; 8 bases line up with TRBD1. Germline-derived CDR1 and CDR2 are MDHEN and SYDVKM. The CDR3 extends over 14 amino acids. The trim removed 4 bases at V and 5 bases at J, leaving 7 bases unmatched.